These 19 T cell receptor beta chains were all obtained from the same sample, sequenced in a study of T cells in Graves' hyperthyroidism and ophthalmopathy. What was amplified from RNA transcripts were TCR beta CDR3 regions. During a first-round RT-PCR of the TCR CDR3, the HTBI primer set was used. Using its own MiXCR run on the multiplex PCR reads, TCRdb lists one record per CDR3 protein. The sample includes 350,000 to 400,000 distinct CDR3 sequences, 14% seen only once; the top ten take 11%. The specimen was blood. Source of these receptors: a woman aged 60-70 years with Graves' hyperthyroidism.

The table lists this clonotype with many counts. V usage is TRBV20-1 and J usage is TRBJ1-6; 9 bases are shared with TRBD1. The length of the CDR3 is 16 residues. V was clipped by 3 bases and J by 10 bases; unmatched bases: 13. CDR1 is DFQATT, CDR2 SNEGSKA, per germline (reference sequence). DNA for the CDR3: TGCAGTGCTAGTGCAAGGGACCGGGACAGGGCCTCACCCCTCCACTTT. As protein: CSASARDRDRASPLHF.

V gene TRBV11-2 combines with J gene TRBJ2-5; 10 bases align to TRBD2. V lost 2 bases and J lost 5; bases outside the gene matches: 14. CDR1 and CDR2 (germline): SGHAT, FQNNGV. The CDR3 runs 18 residues. CDR3: CASSLLAGEGGGRETQYF. Here the CDR3 DNA reads TGTGCCAGCAGCTTACTAGCGGGAGAAGGAGGGGGTAGGGAGACCCAGTACTTC.

A few counts support this clonotype. The chain recombines TRBV19 with TRBJ2-2, with 7 positions matching TRBD1. Losses at the gene ends were 3 bases for V and 7 bases for J; bases not matched to a gene: 17. The germline V gene encodes CDR1 LNHDA and CDR2 SQIVND (reference sequence). This CDR3 contains 18 residues. CDR3 in amino acids: CASSIIDRTGASGGELFF. CDR3 DNA sequence: TGTGCCAGTAGTATTATAGACCGGACAGGTGCGAGTGGCGGGGAGCTGTTTTTT.

This clonotype has a count of ten or more. The chain uses TRBV10-3 and TRBJ1-2; D may be TRBD1 (6 bases). CDR1 ENHRY and CDR2 SYGVKD come from the germline V gene. This CDR3 region has 14 residues. Trimming took off 3 bases at V and 2 bases at J, with 10 bases between the two ends. The CDR3 DNA reads TGTGCCATCAGTGATTCGCAGGGGAACTATGGCTACACCTTC. Protein product: CAISDSQGNYGYTF.

The table lists this clonotype with many counts. The J gene is TRBJ2-1, the V gene TRBV9; 9 bases map to TRBD2. Losses at the gene ends were 2 bases for V and 9 bases for J; bases not matched to a gene: 9. Looked up from germline, CDR1 is SGDLS and CDR2 is YYNGEE. CDR3 length: 15 residues. CDR3 protein: CASSVTGTSTSEQFF. Written as DNA, the CDR3 is TGTGCCAGCAGCGTCACGGGGACTAGCACTAGTGAGCAGTTCTTC.

This clonotype was seen ten or more times. This chain links TRBV2 with TRBJ1-4; D is unclear. The CDR3 totals 15 residues. V lost 5 bases to trimming and J lost 3 bases, with 13 bases between them. Germline assignment: CDR1 SNHLY and CDR2 FYNNEI. CDR3 sequence: CASSPDGASNEKLFF. Written as DNA, the CDR3 is TGTGCCAGCAGTCCCGACGGTGCATCTAATGAAAAACTGTTTTTT.

This clonotype was observed at least ten times. The rearrangement uses TRBV5-1 and TRBJ1-1; a weak D match, TRBD1 (6 bases). Germline V gene data show CDR1 as SGHRS and CDR2 as YFSETQ. The CDR3 extends over 14 amino acids. Trimming removed 1 base at V and 2 bases at J, with 9 bases between. CDR3 nucleotide sequence: TGCGCCAGCAGCTTGACAGGGTCCAACACTGAAGCTTTCTTT. Its translation is CASSLTGSNTEAFF.

This clonotype showed up just a few times. V usage is TRBV24-1 and J usage is TRBJ2-3, with 8 bases identical to TRBD2. Germline loops: CDR1 KGHDR, CDR2 SFDVKD. After removal of 4 bases from V and 7 bases from J, the junction contained 3 bases not matched to a gene. The CDR3 sequence is 13 residues long. The DNA for the CDR3 is TGTGCCACCAGTGAGACTAGCGTAAATACGCAGTATTTT. This encodes CATSETSVNTQYF.

The J gene is TRBJ2-3, the V gene TRBV12-3 or TRBV12-4, with TRBD2 identical over 10 bases. J gave up 0 bases and V 5 bases, and 8 bases lay outside the gene matches. The CDR3 length is 17 residues. CDR3 protein: CASSNTLAGASTDTQYF. The CDR3 bases are TGTGCCAGCAGTAACACCCTAGCGGGAGCGAGCACAGATACGCAGTATTTT.

V is TRBV6-1 and J is TRBJ2-7, with D unresolved. Trimming left V 4 bases short and J 4 bases short, with 14 bases between. Germline V gives CDR1 MNHNS, CDR2 SASEGT. The CDR3 contains 14 residues. Written as DNA, the CDR3 is TGTGCCAGCAGTGCCGACGGATTTTCTTACGAGCAGTACTTC. It encodes CASSADGFSYEQYF.

For this clonotype: This clone may be a read error of a much larger clone one base away. The rearrangement joins TRBV19 to TRBJ1-2, with 8 bases that match TRBD1. Germline V gives CDR1 LNHDA, CDR2 SQIVND (reference sequence). The CDR3 is 15 residues long. Trimming removed 4 bases from V and 3 bases from J; junction bases left unmatched: 7. The CDR3 loop is CASSKLGQVDYGYTF. CDR3 DNA sequence: TGTGCCAGTAGTAAACTGGGACAGGTCGACTATGGCTACACCTTC.

Points on this clonotype: A read error is possible here, since a much larger clone lies one base away. This rearrangement joins TRBV6-5 to TRBJ2-1, with D unresolved. CDR3 length equals 12 residues. Germline assignment: CDR1 MNHEY and CDR2 SVGAGI. CDR3 loop: CASSYARDEQIF. CDR3 coding DNA: TGTGCCAGCAGTTATGCTAGGGATGAGCAGATCTTC.

A note on this clonotype: A much larger clone differs from this one at a single base, so this may be a read error. The rearrangement uses TRBV7-9 and TRBJ2-1, with a tentative D call TRBD1 (6 bases). The CDR3 totals 16 residues. Germline values: CDR1 SEHNR, CDR2 FQNEAQ (reference sequence). CDR3 protein: CTSSLWAGEVYNEQFF. DNA of the CDR3: TGTACCAGCAGCTTATGGGCAGGGGAAGTCTACAATGAGCAGTTCTTC.

This clonotype was recorded many times. The genes are TRBV28 and TRBJ1-4; D uncertain. V lost 6 bases, J lost 8 bases, and 13 bases lay in between. CDR1 MDHEN and CDR2 SYDVKM come from the germline V gene. This CDR3 has 13 amino acids. The CDR3 sequence is CASSFEGKEKLFF. The CDR3 nucleotides are TGTGCCAGCAGCTTTGAGGGAAAGGAAAAACTGTTTTTT. The variable domain in full, with the rest retrieved from reference TRBV28 and TRBJ1-4, is DVKVTQSSRYLVKRTGEKVFLECVQDMDHENMFWYRQDPGLGLRLIYFSYDVKMKEKGDIPEGYSVSREKKERFSLILESASTNQTSMYLCASSFEGKEKLFFGSGTQLSVL.

The sample holds many counts of this clonotype. The junction and the germline gene differ at one end; a read error may be behind it. The genes are TRBV7-7 and TRBJ2-5; 12 bases map to TRBD2. The CDR3 sequence is 16 residues long. The germline V gene has CDR1 SSHAT and CDR2 FNYEAQ (reference sequence). The CDR3 region has the DNA TGTGCTAGCAGCCCCGGACTAGCGGGGACCCAAGAGACCCAGTACTTC. It translates to CASSPGLAGTQETQYF.

This clonotype has just a few counts. The chain joins TRBV20-1 to TRBJ2-7; tentatively, D is TRBD2 (6 bases). Trimming stripped 0 bases from V and 6 bases from J, with 15 bases between. Germline CDR1 and CDR2: DFQATT and SNEGSKA (reference sequence). This CDR3 has 14 residues. In nucleotides, the CDR3 is TGCAGTGCTAGAGACTCGCGGGACTTGGGCGAGCAGTACTTC. It is translated as CSARDSRDLGEQYF.

Concerning this clonotype: Possible read error: a much larger clone is one base away. The rearrangement joins TRBV2 to TRBJ2-5; possibly TRBD1 for D (5 bases). This CDR3 comprises 10 residues. Germline V gives CDR1 SNHLY, CDR2 FYNNEI. This CDR3 reads CASGQEAQYF. In nucleotides, the CDR3 is TGTGCCAGCGGACAAGAGGCCCAGTACTTC. Variable domain in full (rest from reference TRBV2 and TRBJ2-5): EPEVTQTPSHQVTQMGQEVILRCVPISNHLYFYWYRQILGQKVEFLVSFYNNEISEKSEIFDDQFSVERPDGSNFTLKIRSTKLEDSAMYFCASGQEAQYFGPGTRLLVL.

This clonotype was recorded at least ten times. This rearrangement joins TRBV29-1 to TRBJ2-1; the match to TRBD2 covers 10 bases. This CDR3 is 15 amino acids long. J gave up 5 bases and V 1 base, and 5 bases lay outside the gene matches. Germline CDR1 reads SQVTM; CDR2 reads ANQGSEA. CDR3 protein: CSVEAWTSGNNEQFF. CDR3 DNA sequence: TGCAGCGTTGAAGCGTGGACTAGCGGAAACAATGAGCAGTTCTTC.

This clonotype was seen at least ten times. The chain uses TRBV19 and TRBJ2-7; 9 bases fit TRBD1. Trimming at V came to 6 bases and at J to 5 bases, leaving 5 bases not matched to a gene. This CDR3 region has 13 residues. CDR1 is LNHDA, CDR2 SQIVND, per germline (reference sequence). In DNA form, the CDR3 reads TGTGCCAGTAGCTACAGGGGGCTGGACGAGCAGTACTTC. It yields the protein CASSYRGLDEQYF.